One sample yielded the 3 T cell receptor beta chains listed below, sequenced in a study of T cell repertoires and Cas9 in healthy adults. Measured with immunoSEQ multiplex PCR; TCRdb has only the in-frame clones, and not every one. The sample includes tens of thousands of clones, around 92% of them seen just once. Source material: CD4+ effector T cells (CD127+, CD25-, CD137-, CD154-) from PBMCs; culture status not recorded. The receptor set was obtained from a human donor in good health.

V gene TRBV2 combines with J gene TRBJ2-5; 10 positions agree with TRBD1. The germline gives CDR1 SNHLY, CDR2 FYNNEI. CDR3 length: 13 amino acids. The V gene end was trimmed by 6 bases and the J gene end by 5 bases; junction bases not matched to a gene: 3. CDR3 sequence (DNA): TGTGCCAGCAGAGACAGGGGGCTGGAGACCCAGTACTTC. Translated, it gives CASRDRGLETQYF.

The V and J genes are TRBV25-1 and TRBJ1-4, with D tentatively TRBD1 (6 bases). This CDR3 region has 15 residues. V lost 3 bases to trimming and J lost 7 bases, with 15 bases between them. CDR1 MGHDK and CDR2 SYGVNS come from the germline V gene. CDR3 nucleotide sequence: TGTGCCAGCAGTGACGGCGGGGGGGCGGGTGAAAAACTGTTTTTT. As protein: CASSDGGGAGEKLFF.

This chain connects TRBV29-1 to TRBJ2-7, with 12 positions matching TRBD1. The trim removed 5 bases at V and 12 bases at J, leaving 14 bases unmatched. This CDR3 is 14 amino acids long. Germline CDR1 SQVTM, CDR2 ANQGSEA. The CDR3 DNA follows: TGCAGCGTTATAGGGGGACAGGGGGCAACACATTGGTACGTC. Its translation: CSVIGGQGATHWYV.